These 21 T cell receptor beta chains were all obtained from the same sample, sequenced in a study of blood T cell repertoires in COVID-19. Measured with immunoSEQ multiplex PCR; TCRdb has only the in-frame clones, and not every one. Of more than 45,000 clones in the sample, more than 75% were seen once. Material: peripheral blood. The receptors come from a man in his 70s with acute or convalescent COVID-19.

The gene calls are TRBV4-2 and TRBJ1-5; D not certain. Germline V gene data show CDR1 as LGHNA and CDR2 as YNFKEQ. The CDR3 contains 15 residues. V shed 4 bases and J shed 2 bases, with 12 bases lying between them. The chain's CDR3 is CASSREERGNQPQHF. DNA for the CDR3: TGTGCCAGCAGCCGGGAGGAGAGGGGCAATCAGCCCCAGCATTTT.

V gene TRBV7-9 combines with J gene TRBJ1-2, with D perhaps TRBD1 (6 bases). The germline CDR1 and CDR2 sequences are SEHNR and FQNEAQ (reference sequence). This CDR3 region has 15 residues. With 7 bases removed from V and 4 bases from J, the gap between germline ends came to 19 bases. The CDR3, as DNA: TGTGCCAGCACTCCAGGGGACACCTTAATCTATGGCTACACCTTC. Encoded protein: CASTPGDTLIYGYTF.

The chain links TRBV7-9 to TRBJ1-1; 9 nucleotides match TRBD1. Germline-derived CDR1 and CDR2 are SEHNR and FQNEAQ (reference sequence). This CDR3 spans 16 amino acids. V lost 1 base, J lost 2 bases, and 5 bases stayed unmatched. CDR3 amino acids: CASSLGLTGGNTEAFF. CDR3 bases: TGTGCCAGCAGCTTAGGGCTGACAGGGGGTAACACTGAAGCTTTCTTT.

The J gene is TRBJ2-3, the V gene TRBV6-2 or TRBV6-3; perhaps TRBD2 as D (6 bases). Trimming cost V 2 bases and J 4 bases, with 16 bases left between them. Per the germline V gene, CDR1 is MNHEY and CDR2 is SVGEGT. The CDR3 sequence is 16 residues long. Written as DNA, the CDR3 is TGTGCCAGCAGTTACCCTCAGACTAGTCTCGCAGATACGCAGTATTTT. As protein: CASSYPQTSLADTQYF.

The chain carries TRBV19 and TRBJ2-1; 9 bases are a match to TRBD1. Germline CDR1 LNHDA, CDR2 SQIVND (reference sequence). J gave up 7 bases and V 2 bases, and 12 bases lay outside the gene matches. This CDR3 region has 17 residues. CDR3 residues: CASSILAPGQGGNEQFF. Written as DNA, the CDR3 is TGTGCCAGTAGTATACTAGCCCCGGGACAGGGAGGGAATGAGCAGTTCTTC.

CDR3 region: CASSSAGFQETQYF. CDR3 bases: TGTGCCAGTAGTTCCGCAGGCTTCCAAGAGACCCAGTACTTC. This sequence joins TRBV19 and TRBJ2-5; D is undetermined. The germline V and J ends were trimmed by 5 bases and 1 base, with 11 bases remaining between them. This CDR3 has 14 amino acids. Per germline, CDR1 LNHDA and CDR2 SQIVND (reference sequence).

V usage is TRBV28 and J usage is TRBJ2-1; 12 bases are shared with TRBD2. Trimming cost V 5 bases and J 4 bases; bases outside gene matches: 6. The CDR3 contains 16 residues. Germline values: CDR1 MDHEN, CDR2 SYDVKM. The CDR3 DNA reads TGTGCCAGCAGTCCTCTAGCGGGGGGGCGTTACAATGAGCAGTTCTTC. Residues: CASSPLAGGRYNEQFF.

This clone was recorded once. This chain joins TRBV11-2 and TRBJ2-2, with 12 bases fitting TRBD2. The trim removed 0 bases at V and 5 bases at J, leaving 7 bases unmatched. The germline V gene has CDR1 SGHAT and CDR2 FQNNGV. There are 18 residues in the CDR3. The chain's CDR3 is CASSLETSGRRGTGELFF. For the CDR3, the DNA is TGTGCCAGCAGCTTAGAGACTAGCGGGAGACGAGGAACCGGGGAGCTGTTTTTT.

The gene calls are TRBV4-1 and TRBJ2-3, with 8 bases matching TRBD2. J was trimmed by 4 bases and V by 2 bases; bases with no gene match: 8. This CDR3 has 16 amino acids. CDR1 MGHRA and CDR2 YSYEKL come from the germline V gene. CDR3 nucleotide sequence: TGCGCCAGCAGCCAATTCGAGCGGGAGTCAGCAGATACGCAGTATTTT. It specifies CASSQFERESADTQYF.

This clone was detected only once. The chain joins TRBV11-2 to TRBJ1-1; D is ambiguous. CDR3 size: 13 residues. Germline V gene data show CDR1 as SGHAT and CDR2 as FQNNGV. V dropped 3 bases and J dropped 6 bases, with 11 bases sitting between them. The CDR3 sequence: CASSFRRVAEAFF. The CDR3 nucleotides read TGTGCCAGCAGCTTTCGCCGAGTAGCTGAAGCTTTCTTT.

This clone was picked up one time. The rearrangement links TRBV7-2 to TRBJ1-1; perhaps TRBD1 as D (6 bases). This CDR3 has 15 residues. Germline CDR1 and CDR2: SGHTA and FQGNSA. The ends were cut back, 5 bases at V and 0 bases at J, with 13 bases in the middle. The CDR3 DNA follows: TGTGCCAGCAGCACACGACAGGTCATGAACACTGAAGCTTTCTTT. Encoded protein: CASSTRQVMNTEAFF.

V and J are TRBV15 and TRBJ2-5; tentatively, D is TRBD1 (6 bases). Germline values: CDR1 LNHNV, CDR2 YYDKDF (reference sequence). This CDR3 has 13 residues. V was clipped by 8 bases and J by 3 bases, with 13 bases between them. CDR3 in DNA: TGTGCCACCCGTCCGGACAGAAAAGAGACCCAGTACTTC. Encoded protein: CATRPDRKETQYF.

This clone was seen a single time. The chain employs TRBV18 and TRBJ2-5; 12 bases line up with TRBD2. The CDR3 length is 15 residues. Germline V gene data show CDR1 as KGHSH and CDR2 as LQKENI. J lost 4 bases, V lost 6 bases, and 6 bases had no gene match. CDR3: CASSPGLAGRETQYF. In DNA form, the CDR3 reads TGTGCCAGCTCCCCGGGACTAGCGGGCCGAGAGACCCAGTACTTC. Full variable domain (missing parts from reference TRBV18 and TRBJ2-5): NAGVMQNPRHLVRRRGQEARLRCSPMKGHSHVYWYRQLPEEGLKFMVYLQKENIIDESGMPKERFSAEFPKEGPSILRIQQVVRGDSAAYFCASSPGLAGRETQYFGPGTRLLVL.

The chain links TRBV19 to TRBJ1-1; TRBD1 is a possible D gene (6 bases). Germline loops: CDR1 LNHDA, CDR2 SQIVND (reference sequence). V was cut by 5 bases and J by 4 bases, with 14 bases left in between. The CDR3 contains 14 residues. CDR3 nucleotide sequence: TGTGCCAGTAGTTCCCAGGGGACGAGCACTGAAGCTTTCTTT. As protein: CASSSQGTSTEAFF.

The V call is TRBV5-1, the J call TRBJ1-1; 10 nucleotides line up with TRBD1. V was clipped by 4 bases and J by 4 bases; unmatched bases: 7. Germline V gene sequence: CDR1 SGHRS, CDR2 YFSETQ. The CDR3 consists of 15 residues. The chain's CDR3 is CASSPFGQGGTEAFF. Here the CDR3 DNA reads TGCGCCAGCAGCCCATTTGGACAGGGGGGCACTGAAGCTTTCTTT.

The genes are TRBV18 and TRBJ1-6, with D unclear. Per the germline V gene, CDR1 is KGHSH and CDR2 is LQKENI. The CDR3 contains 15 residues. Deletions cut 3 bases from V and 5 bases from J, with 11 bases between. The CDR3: CASSPPGGDNSPLHF. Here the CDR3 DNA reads TGTGCCAGCTCACCGCCAGGAGGAGATAATTCACCCCTCCACTTT.

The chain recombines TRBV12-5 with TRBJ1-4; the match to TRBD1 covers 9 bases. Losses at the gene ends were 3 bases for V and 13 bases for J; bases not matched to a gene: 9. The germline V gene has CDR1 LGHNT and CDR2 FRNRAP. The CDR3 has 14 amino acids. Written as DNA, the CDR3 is TGTGCTAGTGGTTTTTATAGGACAGGGGCGCGACTGTTTTTT. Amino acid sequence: CASGFYRTGARLFF.

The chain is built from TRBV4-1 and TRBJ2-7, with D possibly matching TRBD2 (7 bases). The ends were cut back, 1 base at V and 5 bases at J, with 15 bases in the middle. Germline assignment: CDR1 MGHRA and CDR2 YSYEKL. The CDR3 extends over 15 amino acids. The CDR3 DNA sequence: TGCGCCAGCAGCCAAGGCGGATCGGGGGGCGACGAGCAGTACGTC. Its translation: CASSQGGSGGDEQYV.

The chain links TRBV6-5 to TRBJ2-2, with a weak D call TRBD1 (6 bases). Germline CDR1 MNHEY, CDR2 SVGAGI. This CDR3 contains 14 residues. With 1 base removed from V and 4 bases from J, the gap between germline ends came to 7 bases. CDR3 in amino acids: CASSYWGRTGELFF. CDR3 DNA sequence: TGTGCCAGCAGTTACTGGGGGCGCACCGGGGAGCTGTTTTTT.

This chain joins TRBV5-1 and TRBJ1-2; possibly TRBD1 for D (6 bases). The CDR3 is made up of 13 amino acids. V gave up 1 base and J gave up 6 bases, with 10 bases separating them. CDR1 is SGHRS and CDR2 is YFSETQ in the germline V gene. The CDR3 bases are TGCGCCAGCAGCTTGCCAGGACAGCATGGCTACACCTTC. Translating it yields CASSLPGQHGYTF. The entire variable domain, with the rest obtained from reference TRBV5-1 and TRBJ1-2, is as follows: KAGVTQTPRYLIKTRGQQVTLSCSPISGHRSVSWYQQTPGQGLQFLFEYFSETQRNKGNFPGRFSGRQFSNSRSEMNVSTLELGDSALYLCASSLPGQHGYTFGSGTRLTVV.

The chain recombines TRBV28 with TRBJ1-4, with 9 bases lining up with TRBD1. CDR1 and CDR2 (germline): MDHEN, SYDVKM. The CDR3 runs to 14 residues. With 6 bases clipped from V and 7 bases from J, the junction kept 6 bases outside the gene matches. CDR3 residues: CASREGTGPEKLFF. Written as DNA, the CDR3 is TGTGCCAGCAGGGAGGGGACAGGGCCTGAAAAACTGTTTTTT.